The 14 T cell receptor beta chains below were found in one sample sequenced in a study of blood T cell repertoires in COVID-19. The table came from immunoSEQ multiplex PCR; TCRdb's copy has only in-frame clones and leaves some out. This sample yields fewer than 100,000 clones, of which 70% to 80% are seen a single time; nearly 25% belongs to the top ten. Source material: peripheral blood. These TCRs come from a human donor in a cohort sampled during active COVID-19.

The chain combines TRBV28 with TRBJ2-7; D is unresolved. Trimming pared 4 bases from V and 0 bases from J, leaving 7 bases between. This CDR3 has 13 residues. Germline V gene data show CDR1 as MDHEN and CDR2 as SYDVKM. The DNA of the CDR3 is TGTGCCAGCAGTTCAGCTAGCTCCTACGAGCAGTACTTC. Its protein is CASSSASSYEQYF.

The chain has TRBV7-8 and TRBJ1-3, with D perhaps matching TRBD1 (6 bases). Trimming stripped 5 bases from V and 4 bases from J, with 15 bases between. The CDR3 has 15 amino acids. Germline CDR1 reads SGHVS; CDR2 reads FQNEAQ. The CDR3 loop is CASSPRGAAGNTIYF. DNA of the CDR3: TGTGCCAGCAGCCCTCGGGGGGCGGCCGGAAACACCATATATTTT.

V gene TRBV14 combines with J gene TRBJ2-7, with 9 positions matching TRBD2. The V and J ends lost 0 bases and 4 bases, in that order; junction bases with no gene match: 7. CDR1 and CDR2 from the germline V gene are SGHDN and FVKESK. CDR3 length equals 16 residues. CDR3 amino acids: CASSQDWLAGTYEQYF. DNA for the CDR3: TGTGCCAGCAGCCAAGATTGGCTAGCGGGAACATACGAGCAGTACTTC.

The chain is built from TRBV5-6 and TRBJ1-2; D may be TRBD1 (5 bases). The CDR3 spans 16 residues. Germline assignment: CDR1 SGHDT and CDR2 YYEEEE. V was pared by 4 bases and J by 3 bases, with 19 bases between. DNA for the CDR3: TGTGCCAGCAGCGTCCTCAGGGCCTTGATCCACTATGGCTACACCTTC. Its protein product is CASSVLRALIHYGYTF.

The chain couples TRBV5-4 to TRBJ2-7; D is possibly TRBD1 (5 bases). The CDR3 covers 14 residues. The V and J ends lost 0 bases and 4 bases respectively, with 11 bases between them. CDR1 is SGHNT and CDR2 is YYREEE in the germline V gene (reference sequence). The CDR3 DNA reads TGTGCCAGCAGCTTGGGGACAAACACGTACGAGCAGTACTTC. This gives the protein CASSLGTNTYEQYF.

The V gene is TRBV5-1, the J gene TRBJ2-2; 8 bases agree with TRBD1. The germline V gene has CDR1 SGHRS and CDR2 YFSETQ. The ends lost 0 bases at V and 1 base at J; junction bases unmatched: 2. The CDR3 contains 16 residues. CDR3 nucleotide sequence: TGCGCCAGCAGCTTGGCCGACAGGGGGAACACCGGGGAGCTGTTTTTT. It codes for CASSLADRGNTGELFF. The full variable domain, with the rest looked up from reference TRBV5-1 and TRBJ2-2, is KAGVTQTPRYLIKTRGQQVTLSCSPISGHRSVSWYQQTPGQGLQFLFEYFSETQRNKGNFPGRFSGRQFSNSRSEMNVSTLELGDSALYLCASSLADRGNTGELFFGEGSRLTVL.

This chain connects TRBV4-3 to TRBJ2-1; 7 nucleotides agree with TRBD1. The CDR3 has 14 amino acids. V trimming: 4 bases; J trimming: 6 bases; junction bases outside the gene matches: 6. CDR1 is LGHNA, CDR2 YSLEER, per germline. This CDR3 is CASSPQTGSNEQFF. The CDR3 DNA follows: TGCGCCAGCAGCCCCCAGACAGGGTCCAATGAGCAGTTCTTC.

The chain is built from TRBV10-3 and TRBJ2-2; D is uncertain. Germline loops: CDR1 ENHRY, CDR2 SYGVKD. The CDR3 covers 15 residues. Deletions cut 7 bases from V and 1 base from J, with 13 bases between. CDR3 residues: CAINPTGENTGELFF. The CDR3 DNA reads as TGTGCCATCAACCCTACCGGTGAGAACACCGGGGAGCTGTTTTTT.

The V call is TRBV6-6, the J call TRBJ2-1; weak D call: TRBD2 (5 bases). Deletions cut 5 bases from V and 4 bases from J, with 12 bases between. The length of the CDR3 is 14 residues. Germline CDR1 and CDR2: MNHNY and SVGAGI (reference sequence). The CDR3 nucleotides read TGTGCCAGCAGTCGACTACCGACATACAATGAGCAGTTCTTC. This encodes CASSRLPTYNEQFF.

The CDR3 sequence is CATSRGTLGGYGYTF. The CDR3 DNA sequence: TGTGCCACCAGCAGAGGAACACTTGGCGGCTATGGCTACACCTTC. The V and J genes are TRBV15 and TRBJ1-2; D remains unclear. Germline V CDR1 and CDR2: LNHNV, YYDKDF (reference sequence). The CDR3 totals 15 residues. V was trimmed by 1 base and J by 4 bases, leaving 13 bases between them. Looking up the rest from reference TRBV15 and TRBJ1-2 gives the full variable domain: DAMVIQNPRYQVTQFGKPVTLSCSQTLNHNVMYWYQQKSSQAPKLLFHYYDKDFNNEADTPDNFQSRRPNTSFCFLDIRSPGLGDTAMYLCATSRGTLGGYGYTFGSGTRLTVV.

V is TRBV5-5 and J is TRBJ2-5, with TRBD1 identical over 9 bases. This CDR3 comprises 15 residues. Per germline, CDR1 SGHKS and CDR2 YYEKEE (reference sequence). The J segment lost 2 bases and the V segment lost 7 bases, leaving 9 bases of the junction unmatched. The CDR3 DNA sequence: TGTGCCAGCGGGAAACAGGGGGCAAGACAAGAGACCCAGTACTTC. Protein product: CASGKQGARQETQYF.

This chain links TRBV3-1 (or the pseudogene TRBV3-2) with TRBJ2-2, with D possibly matching TRBD2 (5 bases). V was shortened by 4 bases and J by 0 bases, with 12 bases between the two germline ends. The CDR3 is made up of 16 amino acids. Germline loops: CDR1 LGHDT, CDR2 YNNKEL (reference sequence). CDR3 bases: TGTGCCAGCAGCCCACCCGAGCGGACGAACACCGGGGAGCTGTTTTTT. As protein: CASSPPERTNTGELFF.

The chain combines TRBV11-1 with TRBJ2-2; D gene ambiguous. Trimming shortened V by 4 bases and J by 4 bases, and 7 bases separated the two germline ends. The germline V gene encodes CDR1 SGHAT and CDR2 FQDESV (reference sequence). The CDR3 consists of 13 residues. The CDR3 sequence: CASSSSLTGELFF. The CDR3 DNA follows: TGTGCCAGCAGCTCGTCACTCACCGGGGAGCTGTTTTTT.

This clone has just a few counts. The chain joins TRBV19 to TRBJ2-7; 9 bases are a match to TRBD2. The CDR3 has 12 amino acids. Germline-derived CDR1 and CDR2 are LNHDA and SQIVND (reference sequence). Trimming cost V 4 bases and J 5 bases; bases outside gene matches: 0. CDR3 region: CASSTSGDEQYF. The CDR3 nucleotides are TGTGCCAGTAGTACTAGCGGGGACGAGCAGTACTTC.